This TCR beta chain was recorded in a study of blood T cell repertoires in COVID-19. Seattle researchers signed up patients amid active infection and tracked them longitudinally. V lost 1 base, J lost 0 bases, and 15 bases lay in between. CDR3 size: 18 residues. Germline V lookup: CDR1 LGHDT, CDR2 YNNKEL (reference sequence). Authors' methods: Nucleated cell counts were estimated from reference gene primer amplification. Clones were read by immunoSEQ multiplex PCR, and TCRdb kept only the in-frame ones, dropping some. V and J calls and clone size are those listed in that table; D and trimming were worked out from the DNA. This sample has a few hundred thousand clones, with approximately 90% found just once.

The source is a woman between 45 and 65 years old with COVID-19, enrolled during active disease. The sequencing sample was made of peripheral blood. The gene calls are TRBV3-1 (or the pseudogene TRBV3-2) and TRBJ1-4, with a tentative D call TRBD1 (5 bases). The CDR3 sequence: CASSQGGTGTPTNEKLFF. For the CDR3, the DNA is TGTGCCAGCAGCCAAGGGGGAACAGGTACGCCAACTAATGAAAAACTGTTTTTT.